The clone carrying this T cell receptor beta chain was observed a few times. This sample is part of a study of cytomegalovirus exposure and HLA in healthy donors. PCR employed 60 Vbeta and 13 Jbeta primers. Profiling relied on immunoSEQ multiplex PCR, and the TCRdb table lists in-frame clones only, not all of them. The sample holds fewer than 200,000 clones, approximately 72% seen once. The germline V gene encodes CDR1 SQVTM and CDR2 ANQGSEA. The CDR3 is made up of 17 amino acids. The J segment lost 0 bases and the V segment lost 0 bases, leaving 8 bases of the junction unmatched. This rearrangement joins TRBV29-1 to TRBJ1-1; TRBD1 agrees at 9 bases. The TCR originated in a human donor in good health. Source material: PBMCs. The CDR3 DNA sequence: TGCAGCGTTGAAGAAACTTTTACAGGGGGCGTGAACACTGAAGCTTTCTTT. Translating it yields CSVEETFTGGVNTEAFF. Full variable domain (outside the CDR3, taken from reference TRBV29-1 and TRBJ1-1): SAVISQKPSRDICQRGTSLTIQCQVDSQVTMMFWYRQQPGQSLTLIATANQGSEATYESGFVIDKFPISRPNLTFSTLTVSNMSPEDSSIYLCSVEETFTGGVNTEAFFGQGTRLTVV.